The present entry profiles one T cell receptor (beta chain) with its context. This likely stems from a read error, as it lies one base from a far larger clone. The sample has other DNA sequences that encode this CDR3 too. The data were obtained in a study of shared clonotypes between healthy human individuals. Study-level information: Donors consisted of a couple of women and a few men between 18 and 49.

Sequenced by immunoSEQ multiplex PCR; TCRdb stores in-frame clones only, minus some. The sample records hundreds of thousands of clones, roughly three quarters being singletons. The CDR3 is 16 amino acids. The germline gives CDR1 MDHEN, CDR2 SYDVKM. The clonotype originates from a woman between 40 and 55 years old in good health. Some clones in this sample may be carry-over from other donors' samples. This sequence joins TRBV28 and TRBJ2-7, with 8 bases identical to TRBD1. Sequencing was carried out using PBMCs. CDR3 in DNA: TGTGCCAGCACTCCAGCCGGGACAGGTGCCTCCTACGAGCAGTACTTT. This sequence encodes CASTPAGTGASYEQYF.